Below are 26 T cell receptor beta chains sequenced from a single sample in a study of Ad26.COV2.S vaccination and SARS-CoV-2 variants. As to treatment: over 15 received Ad26.COV2.S at low or high dose, single or two shots; several received placebo; per-sample allocation not given. The investigators took samples on day 63 after the first vaccine or placebo injection. Measured with immunoSEQ multiplex PCR; TCRdb has only the in-frame clones, and not every one. The sample lists about 440,000 clones, less than 95% occurring once. Sample: peripheral blood, taken in a trial of Ad26.COV2.S vaccine versus placebo. Every receptor here comes from a person aged 18-60 years who received the Ad26.COV2.S COVID-19 vaccine or a placebo.

V and J are TRBV7-2 and TRBJ2-7; 9 bases match TRBD2. The CDR3 totals 15 residues. Germline lookup yields CDR1 SGHTA and CDR2 FQGNSA. The V segment lost 3 bases and the J segment 5 bases; nucleotides outside the gene matches: 8. This chain's CDR3 is CASSFRGRAVDEQYF. CDR3 in DNA: TGTGCCAGCAGCTTCCGCGGGAGGGCAGTGGACGAGCAGTACTTC. The full variable domain, its missing parts supplied by reference TRBV7-2 and TRBJ2-7, is GAGVSQSPSNKVTEKGKDVELRCDPISGHTALYWYRQSLGQGLEFLIYFQGNSAPDKSGLPSDRFSAERTGGSVSTLTIQRTQQEDSAVYLCASSFRGRAVDEQYFGPGTRLTVT.

The chain links TRBV5-1 to TRBJ2-5, with D uncertain. With 0 bases removed from V and 1 base from J, the gap between germline ends came to 13 bases. Per germline, CDR1 SGHRS and CDR2 YFSETQ. The CDR3 is 16 amino acids. The chain's CDR3 is CASSLDTPGPQETQYF. The CDR3 coding sequence is TGCGCCAGCAGCTTGGATACCCCGGGTCCCCAAGAGACCCAGTACTTC.

The chain uses TRBV7-2 and TRBJ2-7; 7 bases match TRBD1. The V gene's germline CDR1 is SGHTA and CDR2 FQGNSA. CDR3 size: 15 residues. V shed 5 bases and J 3 bases; nucleotides not matched to a gene: 10. The CDR3 protein is CASSPDRARVYEQYF. The CDR3 coding sequence is TGTGCCAGCAGCCCCGACAGGGCTCGAGTCTACGAGCAGTACTTC.

V usage is TRBV5-4 and J usage is TRBJ2-3, with a possible D match to TRBD2 (5 bases). Trimming left V 0 bases short and J 5 bases short, with 7 bases between. This CDR3 is 13 amino acids long. Germline CDR1 reads SGHNT; CDR2 reads YYREEE (reference sequence). CDR3 sequence: CASSLVGGDTQYF. CDR3 sequence (DNA): TGTGCCAGCAGCTTGGTTGGAGGAGATACGCAGTATTTT. The full variable domain, its missing parts supplied by reference TRBV5-4 and TRBJ2-3, is ETGVTQSPTHLIKTRGQQVTLRCSSQSGHNTVSWYQQALGQGPQFIFQYYREEENGRGNFPPRFSGLQFPNYSSELNVNALELDDSALYLCASSLVGGDTQYFGPGTRLTVL.

The chain couples TRBV9 to TRBJ2-7, with TRBD2 identical over 8 bases. The V and J ends lost 4 bases and 0 bases, in that order; junction bases with no gene match: 6. Germline V lookup: CDR1 SGDLS, CDR2 YYNGEE. The CDR3 consists of 15 residues. The CDR3 here is CASSPERGISYEQYF. CDR3 bases: TGTGCCAGCAGCCCCGAGCGGGGGATCTCCTACGAGCAGTACTTC.

This rearrangement joins TRBV7-3 to TRBJ2-3, with 7 nucleotides matching TRBD2. The V and J ends lost 6 bases and 2 bases, in that order; junction bases with no gene match: 5. This CDR3 has 14 amino acids. Germline loops: CDR1 SGHTA, CDR2 FQGTGA. CDR3 sequence: CASSGGDYTDTQYF. CDR3 coding DNA: TGTGCCAGCAGTGGGGGGGATTACACAGATACGCAGTATTTT.

This rearrangement joins TRBV7-2 to TRBJ2-6, with D unclear. The CDR3 consists of 15 residues. V gave up 5 bases and J gave up 0 bases, with 8 bases separating them. Germline assignment: CDR1 SGHTA and CDR2 FQGNSA. DNA of the CDR3: TGTGCCAGCAGCCTCCCCCTCTCTGGGGCCAACGTCCTGACTTTC. Encoded protein: CASSLPLSGANVLTF.

The gene calls are TRBV29-1 and TRBJ1-1; D is uncertain. Germline V lookup: CDR1 SQVTM, CDR2 ANQGSEA. This CDR3 contains 13 residues. Trimming took 0 bases from V and 5 from J, leaving 10 bases between them. CDR3 region: CSVEDSRGTEAFF. CDR3 nucleotide sequence: TGCAGCGTTGAAGATTCTCGAGGGACTGAAGCTTTCTTT.

The V call is TRBV28, the J call TRBJ2-2; D is undetermined. The germline gives CDR1 MDHEN, CDR2 SYDVKM. V dropped 5 bases and J dropped 5 bases, with 12 bases sitting between them. CDR3 length: 14 residues. Written as DNA, the CDR3 is TGTGCCAGCAGTCATAGGGATCGGACCGGGGAGCTGTTTTTT. It specifies CASSHRDRTGELFF. Combining the CDR3 with reference TRBV28 and TRBJ2-2 gives the whole variable domain DVKVTQSSRYLVKRTGEKVFLECVQDMDHENMFWYRQDPGLGLRLIYFSYDVKMKEKGDIPEGYSVSREKKERFSLILESASTNQTSMYLCASSHRDRTGELFFGEGSRLTVL.

J is TRBJ1-2 and V is TRBV19; D unresolved. The V end lost 4 bases, the J end lost 5 bases, and 5 bases lay between the germline ends. CDR3 length: 11 amino acids. Germline CDR1 and CDR2: LNHDA and SQIVND (reference sequence). CDR3 region: CASSKDYGYTF. The CDR3 nucleotides are TGTGCCAGTAGTAAGGATTATGGCTACACCTTC. The complete variable domain, with remaining parts taken from reference TRBV19 and TRBJ1-2, reads DGGITQSPKYLFRKEGQNVTLSCEQNLNHDAMYWYRQDPGQGLRLIYYSQIVNDFQKGDIAEGYSVSREKKESFPLTVTSAQKNPTAFYLCASSKDYGYTFGSGTRLTVV.

The V gene is TRBV28, the J gene TRBJ1-1, with D hard to call. There are 14 residues in the CDR3. Germline V gene lookup returns CDR1 MDHEN and CDR2 SYDVKM. V was trimmed by 2 bases and J by 1 base, leaving 8 bases between them. The CDR3 sequence: CASSLVTPNTEAFF. The CDR3 DNA follows: TGTGCCAGCAGTTTAGTGACACCGAACACTGAAGCTTTCTTT.

The rearrangement uses TRBV9 and TRBJ2-2; TRBD2 matches 7 bases. From germline, CDR1 is SGDLS and CDR2 YYNGEE. After removal of 2 bases from V and 4 bases from J, the junction contained 5 bases not matched to a gene. The CDR3 is 15 amino acids. In nucleotides, the CDR3 is TGTGCCAGCAGCGTTGGCGGGAGAGGCACCGGGGAGCTGTTTTTT. It codes for CASSVGGRGTGELFF.

The sample holds one count of this clone. The chain recombines TRBV24-1 with TRBJ2-1, with 10 bases aligning to TRBD2. CDR3 length: 15 residues. CDR1 is KGHDR and CDR2 is SFDVKD in the germline V gene. The ends lost 4 bases at V and 7 bases at J; junction bases unmatched: 6. CDR3 sequence reads: CATSDPSGRLNEQFF. CDR3 nucleotide sequence: TGTGCCACCAGTGACCCTAGCGGGAGATTGAATGAGCAGTTCTTC.

The rearrangement uses TRBV9 and TRBJ2-1, with TRBD1 matching over 7 bases. The CDR3 runs 15 residues. J lost 8 bases, V lost 1 base, and 9 bases had no gene match. Germline V gives CDR1 SGDLS, CDR2 YYNGEE. CDR3 residues: CASSVTNRGWDEQFF. The CDR3 region has the DNA TGTGCCAGCAGCGTAACAAACAGGGGTTGGGATGAGCAGTTCTTC.

The chain recombines TRBV15 with TRBJ2-5; D is unclear. CDR3 size: 11 residues. Trimming left V 6 bases short and J 3 bases short, with 5 bases between. Germline CDR1 and CDR2: LNHNV and YYDKDF (reference sequence). The CDR3 loop reads CATRAEETQYF. In DNA form, the CDR3 reads TGTGCCACCAGGGCCGAAGAGACCCAGTACTTC.

The chain couples TRBV28 to TRBJ2-5; 8 bases are shared with TRBD2. V lost 4 bases and J lost 5; bases outside the gene matches: 15. CDR3 length: 17 residues. Germline V lookup: CDR1 MDHEN, CDR2 SYDVKM. In nucleotides, the CDR3 is TGTGCCAGCAGTTCACCGCCCGGGAGGGGCCGGGGTGAGACCCAGTACTTC. Translating it yields CASSSPPGRGRGETQYF. Full variable domain (rest looked up from reference TRBV28 and TRBJ2-5): DVKVTQSSRYLVKRTGEKVFLECVQDMDHENMFWYRQDPGLGLRLIYFSYDVKMKEKGDIPEGYSVSREKKERFSLILESASTNQTSMYLCASSSPPGRGRGETQYFGPGTRLLVL.

To note about this clone: This sample includes further DNA sequences coding for the same CDR3. The gene calls are TRBV4-1 and TRBJ2-2; D uncertain. Trimming stripped 0 bases from V and 5 bases from J, with 4 bases between. CDR3 size: 13 residues. Germline-derived CDR1 and CDR2 are MGHRA and YSYEKL. CDR3 residues: CASSQDRTGELFF. The CDR3 DNA reads as TGCGCCAGCAGCCAAGACCGGACCGGGGAGCTGTTTTTT.

The chain has TRBV5-5 and TRBJ1-4, with TRBD1 matching over 7 bases. With V trimmed by 3 bases and J by 7 bases, 9 bases remained unmatched. This CDR3 has 15 amino acids. Germline CDR1 is SGHKS and CDR2 is YYEKEE (reference sequence). As DNA, the CDR3 is TGTGCCAGCAGCTCCGGGACAGAGACGATTGAAAAACTGTTTTTT. The encoded protein is CASSSGTETIEKLFF.

This chain joins TRBV29-1 and TRBJ1-2; D is uncertain. Trimming took off 0 bases at V and 3 bases at J, with 8 bases between the two ends. CDR3 length: 13 residues. Germline values: CDR1 SQVTM, CDR2 ANQGSEA. CDR3 in amino acids: CSVEDDRDYGYTF. DNA for the CDR3: TGCAGCGTTGAAGATGATCGGGACTATGGCTACACCTTC.

The chain joins TRBV11-2 to TRBJ2-7, with D uncertain. Trimming removed 1 base from V and 0 bases from J, with 13 bases in between. From germline, CDR1 is SGHAT and CDR2 FQNNGV. This CDR3 has 16 residues. CDR3 in amino acids: CASSLGSGDSSYEQYF. The CDR3 nucleotides read TGTGCCAGCAGCTTAGGGTCAGGCGATAGCTCCTACGAGCAGTACTTC. Full variable domain (missing parts from reference TRBV11-2 and TRBJ2-7): EAGVAQSPRYKIIEKRQSVAFWCNPISGHATLYWYQQILGQGPKLLIQFQNNGVVDDSQLPKDRFSAERLKGVDSTLKIQPAKLEDSAVYLCASSLGSGDSSYEQYFGPGTRLTVT.

V is TRBV5-4 and J is TRBJ2-7; 8 nucleotides line up with TRBD1. After removal of 2 bases from V and 5 bases from J, the junction contained 6 bases not matched to a gene. The germline V gene has CDR1 SGHNT and CDR2 YYREEE (reference sequence). This CDR3 is 14 amino acids long. The CDR3 region has the DNA TGTGCCAGCAGCTTAGACAGGGGCCACCACGAGCAGTACTTC. Its translation is CASSLDRGHHEQYF.

The V call is TRBV9, the J call TRBJ2-1, with D possibly being TRBD1 (6 bases). The CDR3 length is 15 residues. V lost 4 bases, J lost 6 bases, and 17 bases lay in between. Germline CDR1 is SGDLS and CDR2 is YYNGEE. The CDR3 region has the DNA TGTGCCAGCAGCTTCGGACAGTCCAGGGGCAATGAGCAGTTCTTC. It codes for CASSFGQSRGNEQFF.

The rearrangement uses TRBV28 and TRBJ2-7, with D possibly TRBD1 on 5 matching bases. V lost 8 bases to trimming and J lost 2 bases, with 13 bases between them. This CDR3 is 13 amino acids long. Germline-derived CDR1 and CDR2 are MDHEN and SYDVKM. The DNA of the CDR3 is TGTGCCAGCGTCGACAGCCTGACCTACGAGCAGTACTTC. It encodes CASVDSLTYEQYF.

The chain has TRBV28 and TRBJ2-7; no firm D call. Trimming removed 1 base at V and 1 base at J, with 8 bases between. The CDR3 sequence is 14 residues long. In germline, CDR1 is MDHEN, CDR2 SYDVKM. The CDR3 region is CASSLLGNSYEQYF. The DNA of the CDR3 is TGTGCCAGCAGTTTATTAGGGAATTCCTACGAGCAGTACTTC.

V is TRBV20-1 and J is TRBJ2-3; D call uncertain. This CDR3 is 11 amino acids long. V was pared by 5 bases and J by 1 base, with 4 bases between. From germline, CDR1 is DFQATT and CDR2 SNEGSKA (reference sequence). In DNA, the CDR3 is TGCAGTGCTCTTCGCACAGATACGCAGTATTTT. Residues: CSALRTDTQYF.

V gene TRBV4-2 combines with J gene TRBJ2-7; D is possibly TRBD2 (6 bases). The CDR3 runs 14 residues. The germline V and J ends were trimmed by 2 bases and 4 bases, with 12 bases remaining between them. Germline V lookup: CDR1 LGHNA, CDR2 YNFKEQ. In nucleotides, the CDR3 is TGTGCCAGCAGCCAATCAAAGGGGACTTACGAGCAGTACTTC. It encodes CASSQSKGTYEQYF.